The 6 T cell receptor beta chains listed next were all sequenced from one sample in a study of human T cells and chemical hapten exposure. Time point reported: pre-sensitization, week 0. Treatment of the sample: therapeutic diphenylcyclopropenone sensitization with weekly scalp DPC. TCRdb re-called the RACE reads with MiXCR, one entry per CDR3 protein. The sample yields about 89,000 distinct CDR3 sequences, approximately 10% seen once. The sample here was whole blood, taken in connection with sensitization to the hapten diphenylcyclopropenone (DPC). These receptors all come from a woman in her fifties or sixties with alopecia areata. Some clones in this sample may be carry-over from other donors' samples.

This clonotype was detected only a few times. CDR3 in amino acids: CASSPTGVTEAFF. CDR3 DNA: TGTGCCAGCAGCCCGACAGGGGTGACTGAAGCTTTCTTT. This chain uses TRBV7-9 with TRBJ1-1, with TRBD1 matching 8 bases. V was pared by 5 bases and J by 5 bases, with 4 bases of the junction left unmatched. This CDR3 has 13 residues. The germline V gene has CDR1 SEHNR and CDR2 FQNEAQ (reference sequence).

This clonotype has a count of ten or more. The J gene is TRBJ2-7, the V gene TRBV29-1; tentatively, D is TRBD2 (5 bases). V gave up 6 bases and J gave up 4 bases, with 7 bases separating them. The CDR3 is 10 residues long. CDR1 and CDR2 from the germline V gene are SQVTM and ANQGSEA. The CDR3 DNA sequence: TGCAGCGTGGGAGAATACGAGCAGTACTTC. It yields the protein CSVGEYEQYF.

This clonotype was seen at least ten times. The V gene is TRBV9, the J gene TRBJ1-2, with 9 bases identical to TRBD1. V lost 3 bases and J lost 3; bases outside the gene matches: 6. From germline, CDR1 is SGDLS and CDR2 YYNGEE. The CDR3 extends over 15 amino acids. The CDR3 DNA reads TGTGCCAGCAGCGCGGGACAGGGAGTCCACTATGGCTACACCTTC. It yields the protein CASSAGQGVHYGYTF.

A few counts support this clonotype. This chain uses TRBV5-1 with TRBJ1-3; TRBD1 matches 9 bases. This CDR3 is built from 16 residues. The germline V gene has CDR1 SGHRS and CDR2 YFSETQ. After removal of 4 bases from V and 1 base from J, the junction contained 6 bases not matched to a gene. CDR3 nucleotide sequence: TGCGCCAGCAGCCGTCAACAGGGGGCTTCTGGAAACACCATATATTTT. Encoded protein: CASSRQQGASGNTIYF.

The chain uses TRBV4-1 and TRBJ2-6, with 8 positions matching TRBD2. Per germline, CDR1 MGHRA and CDR2 YSYEKL. The CDR3 runs to 16 residues. The junction had 8 bases not matched to a gene; V was cut back by 7 bases and J by 3 bases. CDR3 DNA sequence: TGCGCCAGCAAGCGGGGGTTGCTAAGTGGGGCCAACGTCCTGACTTTC. Encoded protein: CASKRGLLSGANVLTF.

The count of this clonotype is one. The CDR3 bases are TGCAGTGCGCCCGGGCACACCACCTCCTCTGGAAACACCATATATTTT. Its protein is CSAPGHTTSSGNTIYF. The V call is TRBV20-1, the J call TRBJ1-3, with D unclear. CDR3 length: 16 residues. Germline CDR1 and CDR2: DFQATT and SNEGSKA (reference sequence). Trimming took off 6 bases at V and 0 bases at J, with 18 bases between the two ends.